The 30 T cell receptor beta chains in this list originate from one sample, sequenced in a study of blood T cells in healthy people across ages. Through a sample-barcoded 5' primer and a J-beta primer mix, a second PCR was run for roughly 7 to 11 cycles. MiXCR was run by TCRdb on the 5' RACE reads, yielding one entry per CDR3 protein. Seen here are approximately 320,000 distinct CDR3 sequences, 27% observed once, and the top ten hold approximately 29%. Sequenced material: blood. These receptors were taken from a woman aged 70-85 years in good health.

A few counts support this clonotype. The chain carries TRBV20-1 and TRBJ1-4, with a tentative D call TRBD1 (5 bases). Germline V lookup: CDR1 DFQATT, CDR2 SNEGSKA (reference sequence). The germline V and J ends were trimmed by 0 bases and 8 bases, with 10 bases remaining between them. The CDR3 is 13 amino acids. The CDR3 loop reads CSAREQGTEKLFF. The CDR3 DNA reads TGCAGTGCTAGAGAGCAGGGTACGGAAAAACTGTTTTTT.

This clonotype came up once. This sequence joins TRBV7-2 and TRBJ1-4; D unresolved. Germline CDR1 is SGHTA and CDR2 is FQGNSA. The CDR3 is 14 residues long. V was clipped by 1 base and J by 7 bases, with 10 bases between them. CDR3 protein: CASSLEASSEKLFF. In DNA form, the CDR3 reads TGTGCCAGCAGCTTAGAGGCATCGAGTGAAAAACTGTTTTTT.

The rearrangement uses TRBV7-2 and TRBJ1-3; no firm D call. The length of the CDR3 is 14 residues. Trimming pared 1 base from V and 4 bases from J, leaving 8 bases between. Germline values: CDR1 SGHTA, CDR2 FQGNSA. The CDR3 DNA reads TGTGCCAGCAGCTTAGTGGCGGGAGGAAACACCATATATTTT. Translated, it gives CASSLVAGGNTIYF.

This clonotype was picked up a small number of times. The genes are TRBV6-5 and TRBJ1-2; D may be TRBD1 (5 bases). Germline CDR1 is MNHEY and CDR2 is SVGAGI. V lost 6 bases, J lost 4 bases, and 18 bases lay in between. The CDR3 covers 15 residues. In nucleotides, the CDR3 is TGTGCCAGCAGCAACCCTTCGCTGGGGGGCTATGGCTACACCTTC. Translation: CASSNPSLGGYGYTF.

The chain couples TRBV5-6 to TRBJ2-1, with 10 bases that match TRBD1. The CDR3 covers 14 residues. Trimming cost V 2 bases and J 5 bases; bases outside gene matches: 1. The germline CDR1 and CDR2 sequences are SGHDT and YYEEEE. CDR3 DNA: TGTGCCAGCAGCTTCGGGACAGGGGACAATGAGCAGTTCTTC. This translates into CASSFGTGDNEQFF.

This chain uses TRBV7-9 with TRBJ2-2; perhaps TRBD2 as D (5 bases). Trimming stripped 4 bases from V and 4 bases from J, with 19 bases between. Germline V lookup: CDR1 SEHNR, CDR2 FQNEAQ (reference sequence). The CDR3 has 17 amino acids. This CDR3 is CASSSQIGLPLTGELFF. DNA for the CDR3: TGTGCCAGCAGCTCCCAAATCGGACTGCCCCTCACCGGGGAGCTGTTTTTT.

CDR3 coding DNA: TGTGCCAGCAGACCAACGGACAGGGGACACTATGGCTACACCTTC. As protein: CASRPTDRGHYGYTF. The chain recombines TRBV5-8 with TRBJ1-2; TRBD1 aligns across 9 bases. Losses at the gene ends were 5 bases for V and 3 bases for J; bases not matched to a gene: 8. CDR1 is SGHTS and CDR2 is YDEGEE in the germline V gene. This CDR3 has 15 amino acids.

This sequence joins TRBV20-1 and TRBJ2-5, with TRBD1 identical over 9 bases. The DNA end lines up better with TRBJ2-7; the J call may be wrong. Germline V gene data show CDR1 as DFQATT and CDR2 as SNEGSKA (reference sequence). The CDR3 has 13 residues. CDR3 DNA: TGCAGTGCTAGGGACAGGGGTTTGAACGAGCAGTACTTC. Translated: CSARDRGLNEQYF.

This chain links TRBV7-2 with TRBJ2-5; maybe TRBD2 (5 bases). The J call may be in error: the DNA end matches TRBJ2-7 better. CDR3 length: 14 amino acids. Per germline, CDR1 SGHTA and CDR2 FQGNSA. CDR3 region: CASSLDGVNYEQYF. The CDR3 DNA follows: TGTGCCAGCAGCTTAGACGGGGTGAACTACGAGCAGTACTTC.

The chain carries TRBV29-1 and TRBJ1-2; D might be TRBD1 (6 bases). The CDR3 runs 13 residues. CDR1 SQVTM and CDR2 ANQGSEA come from the germline V gene. Trimming pared 5 bases from V and 2 bases from J, leaving 12 bases between. The CDR3 is CSVSTGKNYGYTF. CDR3 sequence (DNA): TGCAGCGTTTCAACAGGGAAGAACTATGGCTACACCTTC.

There are a few counts of this clonotype. V usage is TRBV10-3 and J usage is TRBJ2-5; perhaps TRBD1 as D (6 bases). In germline, CDR1 is ENHRY, CDR2 SYGVKD. V was clipped by 4 bases and J by 10 bases, with 22 bases between them. This CDR3 is built from 15 residues. The CDR3 coding sequence is TGTGCCATCAGTGCGGGACACGGTGGGCGAGGGGACCAGTACTTC. Translation: CAISAGHGGRGDQYF.

The chain recombines TRBV20-1 with TRBJ1-6; no definite D call. V shed 3 bases and J shed 10 bases, with 10 bases lying between them. Germline loops: CDR1 DFQATT, CDR2 SNEGSKA (reference sequence). CDR3 length equals 12 residues. The CDR3: CSASELGSPLHF. The CDR3 DNA is TGCAGTGCTAGTGAGCTGGGGTCACCCCTCCACTTT.

The V gene is TRBV28, the J gene TRBJ2-6; D gene unclear. Per the germline V gene, CDR1 is MDHEN and CDR2 is SYDVKM. Trimming removed 4 bases at V and 3 bases at J, with 10 bases between. The CDR3 totals 15 residues. CDR3 in DNA: TGTGCCAGCAGTTCAGTAGGGTTTGGGGCCAACGTCCTGACTTTC. The encoded protein is CASSSVGFGANVLTF.

V gene TRBV9 combines with J gene TRBJ2-5; D gene uncertain. The CDR3 covers 13 residues. Germline V CDR1 and CDR2: SGDLS, YYNGEE. Trimming cost V 0 bases and J 5 bases, with 8 bases left between them. Written as DNA, the CDR3 is TGTGCCAGCAGCGTAGGCGTGGGCGAGACCCAGTACTTC. Amino acids: CASSVGVGETQYF.

This rearrangement joins TRBV20-1 to TRBJ2-1; 11 bases fit TRBD2. The CDR3 length is 14 residues. The germline gives CDR1 DFQATT, CDR2 SNEGSKA (reference sequence). CDR3 in DNA: TGCAGCGCTTCCACTAGCGGGAGTTACAATGAGCAGTTCTTC. Protein product: CSASTSGSYNEQFF.

J is TRBJ2-3 and V is TRBV20-1; no definite D call. In germline, CDR1 is DFQATT, CDR2 SNEGSKA (reference sequence). V shed 0 bases and J shed 4 bases, with 20 bases lying between them. The CDR3 spans 17 residues. Here the CDR3 reads CSARDAPERVIADTQYF. For the CDR3, the DNA is TGCAGTGCTAGAGATGCGCCCGAGCGCGTTATAGCAGATACGCAGTATTTT.

Note on this clonotype: At one end, the junction sequence differs from germline, possibly due to a read error. This sequence joins TRBV7-2 and TRBJ2-2; 8 bases agree with TRBD2. This CDR3 comprises 17 residues. Germline V CDR1 and CDR2: SGHTA, FQGNSA. The CDR3 loop is CASSPFGRASNTGEPFF. The CDR3 coding sequence is TGTGCCAGCAGCCCTTTCGGGAGGGCCTCGAACACCGGGGAGCCGTTTTTT.

This clonotype was seen only a few times. CDR3: CASTLGTSGRYEQYF. CDR3 bases: TGTGCCAGCACCCTCGGGACTAGCGGACGCTACGAGCAGTACTTC. The chain joins TRBV7-2 to TRBJ2-5; 11 bases are a match to TRBD2. The DNA end is a closer match to TRBJ2-7, so the J assignment may be wrong. Per germline, CDR1 SGHTA and CDR2 FQGNSA. The CDR3 consists of 15 residues.

This clonotype was recorded only once. The chain links TRBV7-3 to TRBJ2-3, with a weak D call TRBD2 (5 bases). Germline V gene lookup returns CDR1 SGHTA and CDR2 FQGTGA. The CDR3 consists of 15 residues. Trimming left V 4 bases short and J 3 bases short, with 14 bases between. The CDR3 protein is CASSSNGIRTDTQYF. The CDR3 DNA sequence: TGTGCCAGCAGCTCTAACGGGATAAGAACAGATACGCAGTATTTT.

The chain has TRBV29-1 and TRBJ2-6, with 10 positions matching TRBD1. V lost 6 bases to trimming and J lost 1 base; unmatched junction nucleotides: 3. The CDR3 is 15 amino acids. CDR1 is SQVTM and CDR2 is ANQGSEA in the germline V gene. In DNA form, the CDR3 reads TGCAGCGTGACAGGGGGCCCATCTGGGGCCAACGTCCTGACTTTC. Its translation is CSVTGGPSGANVLTF.

In this sample, this clonotype turned up a few times. This chain uses TRBV13 with TRBJ1-6; unclear D gene. Trimming took off 5 bases at V and 8 bases at J, with 13 bases between the two ends. CDR3 length: 14 amino acids. Germline V lookup: CDR1 PRHDT, CDR2 FYEKMQ (reference sequence). The CDR3 bases are TGTGCCAGCAGCCTGGGGAGTAGCCATTCACCCCTCCACTTT. Translation: CASSLGSSHSPLHF.

The CDR3 sequence: CASSPNYASSGELFF. The CDR3 DNA follows: TGCGCCAGCAGCCCGAACTACGCCAGTAGCGGGGAGCTGTTTTTT. The V and J genes are TRBV5-1 and TRBJ2-2; D not certain. The CDR3 runs 15 residues. Trimming took off 4 bases at V and 7 bases at J, with 17 bases between the two ends. Germline values: CDR1 SGHRS, CDR2 YFSETQ.

The V call is TRBV12-5, the J call TRBJ1-1; no reliable D call. Germline V gene data show CDR1 as LGHNT and CDR2 as FRNRAP. The CDR3 spans 13 residues. Between the trimmed V and J ends, which lost 1 base and 4 bases, there was a span of 7 bases. This chain's CDR3 is CASGLESFTEAFF. CDR3 coding DNA: TGTGCTAGTGGTTTGGAGTCTTTCACTGAAGCTTTCTTT.

V gene TRBV3-1 combines with J gene TRBJ1-4; 12 bases are a match to TRBD1. V trimming: 2 bases; J trimming: 8 bases; junction bases outside the gene matches: 18. The CDR3 totals 20 residues. Germline assignment: CDR1 LGHDT and CDR2 YNNKEL (reference sequence). CDR3 nucleotide sequence: TGTGCCAGCAGCCAAACATCCGTGGGGACAGGGGGCCTATATGGGGAAAAACTGTTTTTT. This translates into CASSQTSVGTGGLYGEKLFF.

Details on this clonotype: One junction end does not reproduce the germline sequence, and a read error may be involved. The chain recombines TRBV7-7 with TRBJ2-5; D unclear. The CDR3 length is 13 residues. Germline values: CDR1 SSHAT, CDR2 FNYEAQ (reference sequence). The DNA for the CDR3 is TGTGCTAGCAGCGCACAGAACCAAGAGACCCAGTACTTC. It specifies CASSAQNQETQYF.

This clonotype came up a few times. The chain carries TRBV5-5 and TRBJ2-2; no firm D call. Germline CDR1 is SGHKS and CDR2 is YYEKEE (reference sequence). This CDR3 is built from 12 residues. Trimming pared 8 bases from V and 6 bases from J, leaving 11 bases between. CDR3 amino acids: CASRLQAGELFF. The CDR3 DNA follows: TGTGCCAGTCGGCTCCAGGCCGGGGAGCTGTTTTTT.

The chain has TRBV28 and TRBJ2-5; no firm D call. The CDR3 contains 12 residues. V lost 4 bases and J lost 7, with 10 bases in between. CDR1 is MDHEN and CDR2 is SYDVKM in the germline V gene. This CDR3 reads CASSSLPGTQYF. DNA of the CDR3: TGTGCCAGCAGTTCTCTTCCGGGGACCCAGTACTTC.

This clonotype was detected once. The chain recombines TRBV11-2 with TRBJ2-1, with 11 bases aligning to TRBD2. There are 15 residues in the CDR3. The germline V gene has CDR1 SGHAT and CDR2 FQNNGV. V was pared by 3 bases and J by 9 bases, with 7 bases of the junction left unmatched. CDR3 in amino acids: CASSLRTSGSSEQFF. The CDR3 nucleotides read TGTGCCAGCAGCTTGCGGACTAGCGGGTCTAGTGAGCAGTTCTTC.

The V gene is TRBV13, the J gene TRBJ2-5; TRBD2 aligns across 7 bases. The length of the CDR3 is 14 residues. Germline loops: CDR1 PRHDT, CDR2 FYEKMQ (reference sequence). Unmatched junction bases numbered 4, after V lost 5 bases and J lost 1 base. The CDR3 coding sequence is TGTGCCAGCAGCCAAGGGACTACCCAAGAGACCCAGTACTTC. The encoded protein is CASSQGTTQETQYF.

This clonotype was counted only a few times. This sequence joins TRBV7-3 and TRBJ1-1; D is possibly TRBD1 (6 bases). Germline lookup yields CDR1 SGHTA and CDR2 FQGTGA. V was clipped by 3 bases and J by 2 bases, with 16 bases between them. The CDR3 loop spans 16 amino acids. For the CDR3, the DNA is TGTGCCAGCAGCTTCGGTGCGCGGACAGCCAACACTGAAGCTTTCTTT. Translated: CASSFGARTANTEAFF.